This T cell receptor beta chain was retrieved from a study of PD-1 blockade in classical Hodgkin lymphoma. Sequencing used immunoSEQ multiplex PCR; TCRdb keeps in-frame clones, though not all of them. The sample contains 27,000 or so clones, more than 80% of which appear only once. The germline gives CDR1 LGHNA, CDR2 YSLEER. This CDR3 contains 16 residues. V dropped 0 bases and J dropped 4 bases, with 13 bases sitting between them. Noted time point: cycle 4 day 1 (C4D1), after more than five weeks of nivolumab. Every single patient, without exception, relapsed after autologous stem cell transplantation, and brentuximab vedotin exposure varied. Thawed PBMCs were the source of CD4+ T cells, purified by magnetic negative selection.

This TCR was recovered from a human donor with classical Hodgkin lymphoma. The specimen comprised CD4+ T cells from blood, sampled before the fourth cycle of nivolumab. This chain connects TRBV4-3 to TRBJ1-3; TRBD1 might be the D (5 bases). In DNA form, the CDR3 reads TGCGCCAGCAGCCAAGACCGGGACTGGTTAGGAAACACCATATATTTT. This sequence encodes CASSQDRDWLGNTIYF.